This T cell receptor (beta chain) was sequenced during a study of siplizumab effects on memory and regulatory T cells. The study, taken as a whole, reports: An assignable phenotype, naive or memory, was missing from roughly 80-95% of proliferating CD4+ or CD8+ clones. A mean of about 62% of mappable alloreactive CD4+ clones were Treg-derived with siplizumab, compared with about 27% in controls.

This CDR3 has 13 residues. Per germline, CDR1 KGHSH and CDR2 LQKENI. Note on this clone: Antigen specificity is unknown.

The study assayed around 9.3 x 10^4 TCR templates per sample. Some clones are missing from TCRdb's copy, which holds only in-frame ones; the method was immunoSEQ multiplex PCR. Among 110,000 or so clones, around 93% were seen once, and the ten largest hold around 0.29%. V usage is TRBV18 and J usage is TRBJ2-5, with a possible D match to TRBD1 (7 bases). Matching the DNA end better, TRBJ2-7 makes the J call doubtful. The sequence was obtained from a human donor in good health. The sample was CD4+ T cells sorted from blood. Here the CDR3 reads CASSPQGGYEQYF. CDR3 DNA: TGTGCCAGCTCACCTCAGGGGGGTTACGAGCAGTACTTC.